Sequencing of this T cell receptor (beta chain) was carried out in a study of blood T cells in healthy people across ages. Background on the study: The capture of about one barcoded beta molecule per two T cells was achieved by template switching. Whole-study results and caveats: Roughly linearly, TCR beta diversity per million T cells fell as age increased.

Peripheral blood, about 9.3 milliliters per donor, was collected. Every sample had a minimum of 6.5 million PBMCs isolated. A note on this clonotype: Its antigen is undetermined.

Trimming removed 1 base from V and 3 bases from J, with 10 bases in between. CDR3 size: 14 residues. Germline assignment: CDR1 SEHNR and CDR2 FQNEAQ (reference sequence). The authors ran a second PCR of about 7 to 12 cycles using a sample-barcoded 5' primer and a J-beta primer mix. TCRdb used MiXCR to reprocess the 5' RACE reads, holding one entry per CDR3 protein. The sample lists over a million distinct CDR3 sequences, roughly 60% seen once, with roughly 6.3% in the top ten. The chain links TRBV7-9 to TRBJ2-7; unclear D gene. The clonotype comes from a man aged 18 to 29 in good health. The source material was blood. CDR3 in amino acids: CASSLVVGRYEQYF. Here the CDR3 DNA reads TGTGCCAGCAGCTTAGTGGTAGGGCGCTACGAGCAGTACTTC.